This T cell receptor beta chain originates from a study of neurological immune-mediated disorders. The group of healthy controls was made up of people who were blood bank volunteers in Maryland, USA. As for the cDNA, it was generated by 5'RACE with 10-nucleotide random UMIs. MiXCR was run by TCRdb on the 5' RACE reads, yielding one entry per CDR3 protein. The sample yields tens of thousands of distinct CDR3 sequences, around an eighth seen once. The table lists this clonotype with many counts. Its antigen is unknown. Study outcomes and limitations: None of the CDR3 amino acid sequences found in expanded clones was shared across subjects. This suggests that the TCR-beta repertoires were private in all groups.

The receptor was isolated from a woman in her fifties or sixties in good health. Sequencing was performed on PBMCs.

The CDR3 bases are TGCAGCGTTGAATACTCCGGAGGGAACATTCAGTACTTC. Translated: CSVEYSGGNIQYF. V gene TRBV29-1 combines with J gene TRBJ2-4, with D tentatively TRBD2 (6 bases). V lost 2 bases and J 7 bases, leaving 12 bases between the germline ends. The germline gives CDR1 SQVTM, CDR2 ANQGSEA. This CDR3 is built from 13 residues.